This T cell receptor beta chain was sequenced during a study of T cell responses to AZD1222 COVID-19 vaccine. This CDR3 has 14 amino acids. Germline trimming cut 6 bases from V and 2 bases from J; bases unmatched to any gene: 4. Germline assignment: CDR1 KGHSH and CDR2 LQKENI. Profiled with immunoSEQ multiplex PCR; TCRdb holds only in-frame clones, not every one. The repertoire has roughly 180,000 clones, just over 90% of them found once; the top ten carry about 1.8%. Regarding the study as a whole: Spike-wide vaccine-associated CD4 TCRs dominated at 160-218 and 743-854.

A remark on this clone: Its target is not known.

This chain uses TRBV18 with TRBJ2-5; the match to TRBD1 covers 9 bases. Sequenced material: peripheral blood, taken 28 days after the second AZD1222 dose. This TCR derives from an adult who received the AZD1222 COVID-19 vaccine. CDR3 coding DNA: TGTGCCAGCTCGATCGACAGGGGGCAAGAGACCCAGTACTTC. This sequence encodes CASSIDRGQETQYF.